Included here is one T cell receptor (beta chain) sequence, with context. The target antigen is unknown. Method: immunoSEQ multiplex PCR; TCRdb's copy keeps in-frame clones and lacks some. The sample has over 800,000 clones, more than 85% seen once. The data belong to a study of shared clonotypes between healthy human individuals. Selected positively for CCR7 and CD45RO-negative, naive CD8 cells excluded terminally differentiated effector memory CD45RA+ cells. All donors were healthy HIV-negative adults lacking recent acute infections or vaccinations. Broader study findings: Sequencing depth was expected to affect clonotype sharing among donors. On the whole, naive subsets had larger estimated richness than memory subsets had.

Sequenced sample: naive CD8+ T cells sorted from blood. The sequence was collected from a man aged 25 to 40 in good health.

CDR3 region: CASSLEFPGKTNGYTF. The CDR3 DNA is TGCGCCAGCAGCCTAGAATTCCCCGGGAAGACTAATGGCTACACCTTC. The gene calls are TRBV5-1 and TRBJ1-2; D is uncertain. CDR1 is SGHRS and CDR2 is YFSETQ in the germline V gene. There are 16 residues in the CDR3. Between the trimmed V and J ends, which lost 4 bases and 6 bases, there was a span of 22 bases.